Listed here is a single TCR beta chain. Antigen: not known. The source of the sample is a study of T cells expressing NK-cell markers. Study outcomes and limitations: NKG2C+ dominant clonotypes from roughly 6 donors made up about 1.0-7.5% of CD8+ T cells.

Germline V gene sequence: CDR1 SQVTM, CDR2 ANQGSEA. The CDR3 contains 14 residues. After re-calling the 5' RACE reads, TCRdb lists one entry per CDR3 protein, DNA absent. Recorded for this sample: some 450,000 distinct CDR3 sequences. The chain uses TRBV29-1 and TRBJ1-1; TCRdb picks TRBD1, but there is no DNA to check that call. Material for sequencing was blood T cells: a sorted CD56 or NKG2C T cell subset, CD4+ or CD8+ T cells, or bulk PBMC T cells (not recorded which). This receptor was obtained from a woman aged 18 to 75 in good health. Here the CDR3 reads CSVSLTGSNTEAFF.